This is a list of T cell receptor beta chains from one sample in a study of T cell repertoires in cytomegalovirus infection. TCRdb reprocessed the reads with MiXCR, giving one entry per CDR3 protein. Among roughly 140,000 distinct CDR3 sequences, 23% were seen once, and the ten largest hold approximately 11%. Source material: PBMCs. The source of these receptors is a human donor in good health (CMV status not recorded). Some clones in this sample may be carry-over from other donors' samples. The CDR3 runs from the conserved cysteine through the conserved F or W. Each record gives: clone size, D gene, V gene, J gene, CDR3 protein, CDR3 DNA. A D gene is named only where the DNA matches it firmly. Some rows mark clone size as missing; the rest say once, few, many or name a class of expanded clone.

few	TRBD1	TRBV28	TRBJ1-4	CASSLSLRDRVLDEKLFF	TGTGCCAGCAGTTTAAGCCTCAGGGACAGGGTTCTAGATGAAAAACTGTTTTTT
NA	NA	TRBV28	TRBJ2-1	CASSNPPMWETYNEQFF	TGTGCCAGCAGTAACCCCCCTATGTGGGAGACCTACAATGAGCAGTTCTTC
NA	TRBD2	TRBV7-9	TRBJ2-3	CASSASGGLATDTQYF	TGTGCCAGCAGCGCAAGCGGGGGGCTAGCAACAGATACGCAGTATTTT
many	TRBD1	TRBV11-1	TRBJ1-2	CASSPTRQGSYGYTF	TGTGCCAGCAGCCCAACACGACAGGGTAGCTATGGCTACACCTTC
few	TRBD1	TRBV7-6	TRBJ1-1	CASSLRTGGAGRAFF	TGTGCCAGCAGCTTAAGAACAGGGGGCGCCGGGAGAGCTTTCTTT
many	TRBD2	TRBV7-2	TRBJ2-5	CASSLIPTSASETQYF	TGTGCCAGCAGCTTAATACCGACTAGCGCCTCGGAGACCCAGTACTTC
NA	TRBD1	TRBV7-9	TRBJ2-1	CASSLGDRGTYNEQFF	TGTGCCAGCAGCTTAGGAGACAGGGGAACCTACAATGAGCAGTTCTTC
NA	NA	TRBV6-2/TRBV6-3	TRBJ1-1	CASSYSSMNTEAFF	TGTGCCAGCAGTTACTCCAGCATGAACACTGAAGCTTTCTTT
once	NA	TRBV28	TRBJ2-7	CASSLGLVQATYEQYF	TGTGCCAGCAGTTTAGGCTTAGTACAGGCCACCTACGAGCAGTACTTC
few	TRBD2	TRBV4-2	TRBJ2-3	CASSQAGARTDTQYF	TGTGCCAGCAGCCAGGCGGGAGCGCGCACAGATACGCAGTATTTT
NA	TRBD2	TRBV7-3	TRBJ2-3	CASSSGRTDTQYF	TGTGCCAGCAGTAGCGGGAGAACAGATACGCAGTATTTT
NA	TRBD1	TRBV9	TRBJ2-4	CASSASGQGKGNIQYF	TGTGCCAGCAGCGCGTCGGGACAGGGGAAGGGAAACATTCAGTACTTC
many	NA	TRBV7-8	TRBJ1-5	CASSHDRNQPQHF	TGTGCCAGCAGCCATGACAGGAACCAGCCCCAGCATTTT
few	TRBD1	TRBV19	TRBJ2-3	CASSEDRVGTDTQYF	TGTGCCAGTAGTGAAGACAGGGTCGGAACAGATACGCAGTATTTT
NA	NA	TRBV12-3/TRBV12-4	TRBJ2-5	CASSFPPRQETQYF	TGTGCCAGCAGTTTTCCCCCGAGACAGGAGACCCAGTACTTC
few	TRBD2	TRBV5-8	TRBJ2-3	CASSRGLAGGSTDTQYF	TGTGCCAGCAGCCGAGGACTAGCGGGGGGGTCCACAGATACGCAGTATTTT
few	TRBD2	TRBV7-9	TRBJ2-5	CASSLVASGETQYF	TGTGCCAGCAGCTTAGTGGCTAGCGGGGAGACCCAGTACTTC
few	TRBD1	TRBV5-6	TRBJ2-1	CASSSSTGTGGNEQFF	TGTGCCAGCAGTTCAAGTACCGGGACAGGGGGAAATGAGCAGTTCTTC
few	NA	TRBV7-6	TRBJ2-2	CASSLDPPGGRLNTGELFF	TGTGCCAGCAGCTTAGATCCACCGGGGGGCAGGTTGAACACCGGGGAGCTGTTTTTT
NA	NA	TRBV3-1	TRBJ2-1	CASSQPLEGYNEQFF	TGTGCCAGCAGCCAACCCCTAGAGGGGTACAATGAGCAGTTCTTC
NA	TRBD2	TRBV28	TRBJ2-1	CASSLTSGSEQFF	TGTGCCAGCAGTTTGACTAGCGGGAGCGAGCAGTTCTTC
few	NA	TRBV18	TRBJ1-1	CASSPALGLHTEAFF	TGTGCCAGCTCACCAGCTCTAGGGCTACACACTGAAGCTTTCTTT
few	NA	TRBV28	TRBJ2-1	CASSLVSGAGISYNEQFF	TGTGCCAGCAGTTTAGTATCTGGGGCAGGGATTTCCTACAATGAGCAGTTCTTC
NA	NA	TRBV12-3/TRBV12-4	TRBJ1-2	CASSLQGRISGYTF	TGTGCCAGCAGTTTACAGGGTAGGATTAGTGGCTACACCTTC
few	NA	TRBV15	TRBJ1-2	CATSRARDEANYGYTF	TGTGCCACCAGCAGAGCCAGGGACGAAGCTAACTATGGCTACACCTTC
many	TRBD1	TRBV7-8	TRBJ2-7	CASSFAGRGYEQYF	TGTGCCAGCAGCTTCGCTGGCAGGGGGTACGAGCAGTACTTC
NA	TRBD1	TRBV10-3	TRBJ2-2	CAISGTGGAGTGELFF	TGTGCCATCAGCGGGACAGGGGGCGCCGGGACCGGGGAGCTGTTTTTT
few	NA	TRBV10-3	TRBJ2-7	CAISDGPYEQYF	TGTGCCATCAGTGACGGGCCGTACGAGCAGTACTTC
NA	TRBD1	TRBV6-5	TRBJ1-5	CASSYSTGGGPQHF	TGTGCCAGCAGTTACTCGACAGGGGGAGGGCCCCAGCATTTT
NA	NA	TRBV19	TRBJ2-2	CASEPLAAGTSELFF	TGTGCCAGCGAGCCTTTAGCGGCGGGTACGTCGGAGCTGTTTTTT
many	NA	TRBV7-9	TRBJ2-7	CASSHRDGALDEQYF	TGTGCCAGCAGCCACCGGGACGGTGCCTTGGACGAGCAGTACTTC
NA	NA	TRBV5-4	TRBJ2-2	CASSLPEGPGAGELFF	TGTGCCAGCAGCTTGCCAGAAGGGCCCGGGGCCGGGGAGCTGTTTTTT
few	NA	TRBV29-1	TRBJ2-3	CSVEGGSDTQYF	TGCAGCGTGGAGGGAGGTTCAGATACGCAGTATTTT
many	NA	TRBV7-2	TRBJ2-7	CASSSTGSEQYF	TGTGCCAGCAGCTCGACGGGGAGTGAGCAGTACTTC
few	TRBD2	TRBV2	TRBJ2-4	CASKSGVENIQYF	TGTGCCAGCAAAAGCGGGGTTGAGAACATTCAGTACTTC
few	NA	TRBV5-1	TRBJ2-5	CASSSLVGQQETQYF	TGCGCCAGCAGCTCTCTCGTCGGACAGCAAGAGACCCAGTACTTC
NA	NA	TRBV7-9	TRBJ2-7	CASSFYRDAYEQYF	TGTGCCAGCAGCTTCTACAGGGATGCCTACGAGCAGTACTTC
few	NA	TRBV9	TRBJ2-3	CASSATTSTDTQYF	TGTGCCAGCAGCGCCACAACTAGCACAGATACGCAGTATTTT
NA	NA	TRBV28	TRBJ2-3	CASSFPRADTQYF	TGTGCCAGCAGTTTCCCCCGGGCAGATACGCAGTATTTT
NA	NA	TRBV28	TRBJ1-6	CASSLLENYNSPLHF	TGTGCCAGCAGTCTCCTGGAAAATTATAATTCACCCCTCCACTTT
few	NA	TRBV4-1	TRBJ2-7	CASSQDQGGEQYF	TGCGCCAGCAGCCAAGATCAGGGAGGTGAGCAGTACTTC